Each of the 30 T cell receptor beta chains below was sequenced from the same sample in a study of human T cells and chemical hapten exposure. Time point here: pre-sensitization, week 0. The treatment was: therapeutic diphenylcyclopropenone sensitization with weekly scalp DPC. TCRdb ran MiXCR on the RACE reads and lists one entry per CDR3 protein. This table has 190,000 or so distinct CDR3 sequences, around 30% appearing once. The sample here was whole blood, taken in connection with sensitization to the hapten diphenylcyclopropenone (DPC). Receptor source: a woman aged 25 to 39 with alopecia areata. Some clones in this sample may be carry-over from other donors' samples.

The CDR3 nucleotides read TGTGCCAGCAGCTTAGGGGCGAACGGAAACACCATATATTTT. Its protein is CASSLGANGNTIYF. The rearrangement joins TRBV7-2 to TRBJ1-3; D remains ambiguous. The V and J ends lost 1 base and 4 bases respectively, with 8 bases between them. CDR1 SGHTA and CDR2 FQGNSA come from the germline V gene. There are 14 residues in the CDR3.

The chain combines TRBV29-1 with TRBJ1-1, with 9 bases fitting TRBD1. With 0 bases clipped from V and 7 bases from J, the junction kept 6 bases outside the gene matches. There are 14 residues in the CDR3. The germline V gene has CDR1 SQVTM and CDR2 ANQGSEA. CDR3 region: CSVEDHRGQGEAFF. The CDR3 nucleotides read TGCAGCGTTGAAGATCACAGGGGGCAGGGTGAAGCTTTCTTT.

This clonotype turned up a few times. This sequence joins TRBV7-2 and TRBJ1-2, with TRBD1 as a possible D gene (5 bases). Germline V gives CDR1 SGHTA, CDR2 FQGNSA. The CDR3 contains 16 residues. V lost 1 base to trimming and J lost 4 bases, with 16 bases between them. The chain's CDR3 is CASSLGGTALGYGYTF. As DNA, the CDR3 is TGTGCCAGCAGCTTAGGTGGGACGGCTCTCGGCTATGGCTACACCTTC.

The chain combines TRBV28 with TRBJ2-2; D unclear. The CDR3 has 14 residues. V was pared by 3 bases and J by 6 bases, with 11 bases between. The V gene's germline CDR1 is MDHEN and CDR2 SYDVKM. The chain's CDR3 is CASSFGDRAGELFF. CDR3 in DNA: TGTGCCAGCAGTTTTGGAGACCGTGCCGGGGAGCTGTTTTTT.

The chain carries TRBV28 and TRBJ1-1; 8 bases are shared with TRBD1. Looked up from germline, CDR1 is MDHEN and CDR2 is SYDVKM. Trimming removed 5 bases from V and 0 bases from J; junction bases left unmatched: 8. The CDR3 covers 16 residues. CDR3 residues: CASSPPGQGLNTEAFF. CDR3 coding DNA: TGTGCCAGCAGTCCCCCCGGACAGGGTTTGAACACTGAAGCTTTCTTT.

The chain employs TRBV3-1 and TRBJ2-6, with TRBD1 matching over 9 bases. The J segment lost 1 base and the V segment lost 3 bases, leaving 1 base of the junction unmatched. This CDR3 has 16 residues. Germline loops: CDR1 LGHDT, CDR2 YNNKEL (reference sequence). The CDR3 region is CASSHDRGSGANVLTF. The CDR3 DNA reads TGTGCCAGCAGCCATGACAGGGGGTCTGGGGCCAACGTCCTGACTTTC. The entire variable domain, with the rest obtained from reference TRBV3-1 and TRBJ2-6, is as follows: DTAVSQTPKYLVTQMGNDKSIKCEQNLGHDTMYWYKQDSKKFLKIMFSYNNKELIINETVPNRFSPKSPDKAHLNLHINSLELGDSAVYFCASSHDRGSGANVLTFGAGSRLTVL.

This clonotype was picked up a small number of times. V and J are TRBV5-5 and TRBJ2-3; D not resolved. The length of the CDR3 is 16 residues. CDR1 and CDR2 (germline): SGHKS, YYEKEE (reference sequence). The germline V and J ends were trimmed by 0 bases and 2 bases, with 13 bases remaining between them. The CDR3 nucleotides read TGTGCCAGCAGCTTGGATCTGGGGATCGACACAGATACGCAGTATTTT. This translates into CASSLDLGIDTDTQYF.

This clonotype was counted a few times. The J gene is TRBJ2-3, the V gene TRBV2; D unresolved. The CDR3 contains 11 residues. Trimming left V 7 bases short and J 2 bases short, with 4 bases between. Germline V CDR1 and CDR2: SNHLY, FYNNEI. The chain's CDR3 is CASTATDTQYF. The CDR3 DNA follows: TGTGCCAGCACGGCCACAGATACGCAGTATTTT.

The chain is built from TRBV27 and TRBJ2-7, with D uncertain. V lost 6 bases, J lost 3 bases, and 3 bases lay in between. Germline CDR1 and CDR2: MNHEY and SMNVEV (reference sequence). This CDR3 contains 10 residues. CDR3: CASRHYEQYF. As DNA, the CDR3 is TGTGCCAGCAGACACTACGAGCAGTACTTC.

CDR3: CASSPRLDGEQFF. CDR3 bases: TGTGCCAGCAGCCCGCGACTAGACGGTGAGCAGTTCTTC. This chain connects TRBV7-9 to TRBJ2-1; maybe TRBD2 (6 bases). CDR1 SEHNR and CDR2 FQNEAQ come from the germline V gene (reference sequence). The ends were cut back, 5 bases at V and 9 bases at J, with 14 bases in the middle. This CDR3 contains 13 residues.

The chain joins TRBV11-2 to TRBJ2-3; TRBD1 matches 8 bases. This CDR3 is 14 amino acids long. Germline V gene sequence: CDR1 SGHAT, CDR2 FQNNGV. Trimming cost V 1 base and J 5 bases; bases outside gene matches: 2. The chain's CDR3 is CASSLARGLDTQYF. The CDR3 DNA reads TGTGCCAGCAGCTTAGCCAGGGGGCTAGATACGCAGTATTTT. Together with reference TRBV11-2 and TRBJ2-3, the CDR3 gives the full variable domain: EAGVAQSPRYKIIEKRQSVAFWCNPISGHATLYWYQQILGQGPKLLIQFQNNGVVDDSQLPKDRFSAERLKGVDSTLKIQPAKLEDSAVYLCASSLARGLDTQYFGPGTRLTVL.

This rearrangement joins TRBV20-1 to TRBJ1-2; unclear D gene. Germline CDR1 reads DFQATT; CDR2 reads SNEGSKA (reference sequence). CDR3 length: 14 residues. Trimming took 1 base from V and 4 from J, leaving 13 bases between them. The CDR3 DNA reads TGCAGTGCTAGAGTTTCAGAGGGCGTCTATGGCTACACCTTC. Translating gives CSARVSEGVYGYTF.

A few counts support this clonotype. The rearrangement links TRBV6-2 or TRBV6-3 to TRBJ2-7, with 8 nucleotides matching TRBD2. V trimming: 5 bases; J trimming: 2 bases; junction bases outside the gene matches: 5. Germline loops: CDR1 MNHEY, CDR2 SVGEGT. The CDR3 length is 14 residues. The DNA of the CDR3 is TGTGCCAGCAGTAGGACTAGCTGGACCTACGAGCAGTACTTC. Translating gives CASSRTSWTYEQYF.

The chain couples TRBV20-1 to TRBJ2-2; D not certain. The V gene's germline CDR1 is DFQATT and CDR2 SNEGSKA (reference sequence). The CDR3 sequence is 12 residues long. The V end was cut by 6 bases, the J end by 1 base, with 6 bases between. The CDR3 DNA follows: TGCAGTGCGCTTCAGAACACCGGGGAGCTGTTTTTT. Its translation is CSALQNTGELFF.

The CDR3 is CSVGTEVGTYNEQFF. Here the CDR3 DNA reads TGCAGCGTTGGGACGGAGGTGGGAACCTACAATGAGCAGTTCTTC. The rearrangement joins TRBV29-1 to TRBJ2-1, with D perhaps TRBD2 (5 bases). The length of the CDR3 is 15 residues. Germline V gene sequence: CDR1 SQVTM, CDR2 ANQGSEA. The ends were cut back, 4 bases at V and 2 bases at J, with 15 bases in the middle.

The chain uses TRBV10-3 and TRBJ1-5; D perhaps matches TRBD1 (6 bases). With 8 bases removed from V and 3 bases from J, the gap between germline ends came to 14 bases. This CDR3 is built from 14 residues. Germline V gene lookup returns CDR1 ENHRY and CDR2 SYGVKD. The CDR3 loop reads CAISPRGLNQPQHF. In nucleotides, the CDR3 is TGTGCCATCTCCCCCAGGGGACTCAATCAGCCCCAGCATTTT.

The chain combines TRBV12-3 or TRBV12-4 with TRBJ2-7; 9 nucleotides align to TRBD2. The CDR3 loop spans 14 amino acids. The ends lost 5 bases at V and 5 bases at J; junction bases unmatched: 7. The CDR3 bases are TGTGCCAGCAGTATTAGCGGGAGCATCCACGAGCAGTACTTC. Protein product: CASSISGSIHEQYF.

The chain couples TRBV29-1 to TRBJ1-1, with D possibly matching TRBD1 (6 bases). This CDR3 contains 13 residues. CDR1 is SQVTM and CDR2 is ANQGSEA in the germline V gene. V gave up 3 bases and J gave up 0 bases, with 8 bases separating them. The CDR3 loop is CSVERTVNTEAFF. The CDR3 region has the DNA TGCAGCGTTGAGAGGACAGTGAACACTGAAGCTTTCTTT.

About this clonotype itself: One end of the junction is discordant with germline, which a read error may explain. The chain uses TRBV12-3 or TRBV12-4 and TRBJ1-2; unclear D gene. The CDR3 length is 10 residues. The CDR3 sequence is CASSFGSASF. CDR3 coding DNA: TGTGCCAGCAGTTTTGGGTCGGCCTCCTTC.

The rearrangement links TRBV6-2 or TRBV6-3 to TRBJ2-6; D unclear. This CDR3 contains 15 residues. From germline, CDR1 is MNHEY and CDR2 SVGEGT. The ends were cut back, 6 bases at V and 0 bases at J, with 9 bases in the middle. CDR3 protein: CASRKDGSGANVLTF. The CDR3 DNA sequence: TGTGCCAGCAGAAAAGACGGCTCTGGGGCCAACGTCCTGACTTTC.

The chain employs TRBV6-5 and TRBJ1-1, with 7 nucleotides matching TRBD1. Germline-derived CDR1 and CDR2 are MNHEY and SVGAGI. J was trimmed by 4 bases and V by 10 bases; bases with no gene match: 9. This CDR3 is 13 amino acids long. CDR3 coding DNA: TGTGCCACTCAGGGGGGGGTTACCACTGAAGCTTTCTTT. It is translated as CATQGGVTTEAFF.

The chain recombines TRBV7-2 with TRBJ2-1; 10 nucleotides line up with TRBD2. Germline values: CDR1 SGHTA, CDR2 FQGNSA. Unmatched junction bases numbered 8, after V lost 4 bases and J lost 8 bases. The CDR3 totals 15 residues. CDR3 sequence: CASSYLAGEGYEQFF. CDR3 bases: TGTGCCAGCAGCTATCTAGCGGGAGAGGGATATGAGCAGTTCTTC.

The gene calls are TRBV4-1 and TRBJ1-2; TRBD1 matches 11 bases. Trimming at V came to 1 base and at J to 5 bases, leaving 6 bases not matched to a gene. This CDR3 is 16 amino acids long. The germline CDR1 and CDR2 sequences are MGHRA and YSYEKL. DNA of the CDR3: TGCGCCAGCAGCCAAGTACGGGACAGGGGGGTGTATGGCTACACCTTC. Protein product: CASSQVRDRGVYGYTF.

This clonotype was counted a few times. The rearrangement joins TRBV6-2 or TRBV6-3 to TRBJ1-5; D gene uncertain. Trimming pared 6 bases from V and 1 base from J, leaving 16 bases between. This CDR3 is built from 16 residues. From germline, CDR1 is MNHEY and CDR2 SVGEGT. The CDR3 bases are TGTGCCAGCAGGACCGTTGAGGCGGGCAGCAATCAGCCCCAGCATTTT. It specifies CASRTVEAGSNQPQHF.

This clonotype was seen a few times. The genes are TRBV29-1 and TRBJ2-2; TRBD2 matches 14 bases. Germline trimming cut 7 bases from V and 5 bases from J; bases unmatched to any gene: 3. The CDR3 has 14 residues. The germline CDR1 and CDR2 sequences are SQVTM and ANQGSEA. CDR3 residues: CSAWTSGGTGELFF. CDR3 nucleotide sequence: TGCAGCGCATGGACTAGCGGGGGGACCGGGGAGCTGTTTTTT.

This rearrangement joins TRBV6-5 to TRBJ1-2, with a tentative D call TRBD1 (6 bases). CDR1 is MNHEY, CDR2 SVGAGI, per germline. The V end was cut by 2 bases, the J end by 4 bases, with 14 bases between. The CDR3 length is 15 residues. Here the CDR3 reads CASSYGVGGAYGYTF. The CDR3 DNA is TGTGCCAGCAGTTACGGGGTGGGGGGGGCCTATGGCTACACCTTC.

The sample holds many counts of this clonotype. The rearrangement uses TRBV6-5 and TRBJ1-6; tentatively, D is TRBD1 (5 bases). V shed 0 bases and J shed 10 bases, with 16 bases lying between them. The germline V gene encodes CDR1 MNHEY and CDR2 SVGAGI. The CDR3 runs to 16 residues. In nucleotides, the CDR3 is TGTGCCAGCAGTTACTCGATAGTGGACTGGGGGTCACCCCTCCACTTT. This translates into CASSYSIVDWGSPLHF.

The V call is TRBV9, the J call TRBJ2-2; D possibly uses TRBD1 or TRBD2 (5 bases each). V was pared by 4 bases and J by 5 bases, with 18 bases between. CDR3 length equals 16 residues. From germline, CDR1 is SGDLS and CDR2 YYNGEE. The CDR3 here is CASSLRDVTLTGELFF. The CDR3 coding sequence is TGTGCCAGCAGCCTACGGGACGTAACTTTAACCGGGGAGCTGTTTTTT.

J is TRBJ1-1 and V is TRBV2; D possibly corresponds to TRBD1 (6 bases). Per the germline V gene, CDR1 is SNHLY and CDR2 is FYNNEI. Trimming took 4 bases from V and 0 from J, leaving 21 bases between them. The CDR3 is made up of 18 amino acids. The CDR3, as DNA: TGTGCCAGCAGTGTATCGACAGGCGGTCCCTCGCTGAACACTGAAGCTTTCTTT. Protein product: CASSVSTGGPSLNTEAFF.

The table lists this clonotype with a few counts. The chain uses TRBV24-1 and TRBJ2-2, with 8 bases lining up with TRBD1. The J segment lost 3 bases and the V segment lost 3 bases, leaving 8 bases of the junction unmatched. Looked up from germline, CDR1 is KGHDR and CDR2 is SFDVKD. CDR3 size: 17 residues. The CDR3 nucleotides are TGTGCCACCAGTGATCCCGCAGGGGGCGCGTACACCGGGGAGCTGTTTTTT. This sequence encodes CATSDPAGGAYTGELFF.